The 13 T cell receptor beta chains presented below share a single source sample, sequenced in a study of identical twins. TCRdb re-called the 5' RACE reads through MiXCR, storing one row per CDR3 protein. The sample has fewer than 800,000 distinct CDR3 sequences, just over 7% seen once. These data also formed part of another study, on yellow fever vaccine responses in identical twins.

Input material: PBMCs. The receptors here all came from a woman younger than 35 in good health.

The chain employs TRBV5-1 and TRBJ2-1; D is tentatively TRBD1 or TRBD2 (6 bases each). Germline-derived CDR1 and CDR2 are SGHRS and YFSETQ. The V gene lost 7 bases and the J gene lost 6 bases, with 17 bases spanning the gap. The CDR3 extends over 14 amino acids. CDR3 DNA sequence: TGCGCCAGCTCACCCGGGGGCAGCTTCAATGAGCAGTTCTTC. This gives the protein CASSPGGSFNEQFF.

This clonotype was counted ten times or more. The chain carries TRBV6-5 and TRBJ2-2, with D possibly TRBD2 on 7 matching bases. Germline V gene sequence: CDR1 MNHEY, CDR2 SVGAGI. The CDR3 length is 14 residues. The ends were cut back, 2 bases at V and 7 bases at J, with 11 bases in the middle. CDR3 protein: CASSYGGADGELFF. The CDR3 region has the DNA TGTGCCAGCAGTTACGGGGGGGCCGACGGGGAGCTGTTTTTT.

The J gene is TRBJ2-5, the V gene TRBV10-3, with a possible D match to TRBD2 (6 bases). Trimming removed 0 bases at V and 5 bases at J, with 13 bases between. The germline CDR1 and CDR2 sequences are ENHRY and SYGVKD. The CDR3 is made up of 15 amino acids. CDR3 in amino acids: CAISESGLTRETQYF. Here the CDR3 DNA reads TGTGCCATCAGTGAGTCTGGACTGACTAGGGAGACCCAGTACTTC.

This chain links TRBV7-2 with TRBJ2-1, with 10 nucleotides matching TRBD1. This CDR3 spans 15 amino acids. In germline, CDR1 is SGHTA, CDR2 FQGNSA. The V segment lost 5 bases and the J segment 7 bases; nucleotides outside the gene matches: 8. CDR3 nucleotide sequence: TGTGCCAGCAGCCCGGGACAGGGGCCGGGAAATGAGCAGTTCTTC. It is translated as CASSPGQGPGNEQFF.

In its sample, this clonotype was seen a few times. V is TRBV5-1 and J is TRBJ2-7, with 11 bases lining up with TRBD2. CDR1 is SGHRS and CDR2 is YFSETQ in the germline V gene. The CDR3 sequence is 16 residues long. V shed 3 bases, J shed 2 bases, and the junction held 7 bases outside the gene matches. CDR3 loop: CASSYLAGGGAYEQYF. The CDR3 nucleotides read TGCGCCAGCAGCTACCTAGCGGGAGGAGGTGCCTACGAGCAGTACTTC.

The V call is TRBV11-2, the J call TRBJ2-2; 7 bases agree with TRBD1. Per germline, CDR1 SGHAT and CDR2 FQNNGV. The CDR3 contains 17 residues. J lost 1 base, V lost 5 bases, and 10 bases had no gene match. The CDR3 is CASSPPTGRRNTGELFF. The CDR3 nucleotides are TGTGCCAGCAGCCCACCGACAGGGCGGCGGAACACCGGGGAGCTGTTTTTT. Using reference TRBV11-2 and TRBJ2-2 for the parts outside the CDR3, the full variable domain is EAGVAQSPRYKIIEKRQSVAFWCNPISGHATLYWYQQILGQGPKLLIQFQNNGVVDDSQLPKDRFSAERLKGVDSTLKIQPAKLEDSAVYLCASSPPTGRRNTGELFFGEGSRLTVL.

The chain combines TRBV6-1 with TRBJ1-1; 9 bases are shared with TRBD1. The CDR3 totals 14 residues. Per the germline V gene, CDR1 is MNHNS and CDR2 is SASEGT. The V and J ends lost 7 bases and 4 bases, in that order; junction bases with no gene match: 7. CDR3 in DNA: TGTGCCAGCACCCAACAGGGGGCGGCCACTGAAGCTTTCTTT. Encoded protein: CASTQQGAATEAFF.

Only a few counts were recorded for this clonotype. The chain carries TRBV20-1 and TRBJ2-1, with 10 positions matching TRBD1. The CDR3 runs 12 residues. Germline CDR1 reads DFQATT; CDR2 reads SNEGSKA (reference sequence). After removal of 7 bases from V and 8 bases from J, the junction contained 5 bases not matched to a gene. The CDR3 is CSGRDRGYEQFF. CDR3 nucleotides: TGCAGTGGCCGGGACAGGGGTTATGAGCAGTTCTTC.

This clonotype was detected a few times. The chain links TRBV12-3 or TRBV12-4 to TRBJ2-1; D is uncertain. This CDR3 region has 12 residues. Trimming left V 6 bases short and J 7 bases short, with 10 bases between. CDR3 nucleotide sequence: TGTGCCAGCAGGATTGAGGTTAATGAGCAGTTCTTC. It yields the protein CASRIEVNEQFF.

This rearrangement joins TRBV25-1 to TRBJ1-6, with D possibly being TRBD1 (5 bases). V was trimmed by 0 bases and J by 10 bases, leaving 10 bases between them. The CDR3 loop spans 14 amino acids. The V gene's germline CDR1 is MGHDK and CDR2 SYGVNS. This CDR3 reads CASSEYSGGSPLHF. DNA for the CDR3: TGTGCCAGCAGTGAATATTCGGGGGGATCACCCCTCCACTTT. The entire variable domain, with the rest obtained from reference TRBV25-1 and TRBJ1-6, is as follows: EADIYQTPRYLVIGTGKKITLECSQTMGHDKMYWYQQDPGMELHLIHYSYGVNSTEKGDLSSESTVSRIRTEHFPLTLESARPSHTSQYLCASSEYSGGSPLHFGNGTRLTVT.

The table lists this clonotype with a few counts. The genes are TRBV6-1 and TRBJ2-3; a possible D gene is TRBD1 (5 bases). The CDR3 length is 15 residues. V shed 7 bases and J shed 3 bases, with 17 bases lying between them. Germline CDR1 and CDR2: MNHNS and SASEGT. CDR3 sequence: CASIDWGRRTDTQYF. As DNA, the CDR3 is TGTGCCAGCATTGACTGGGGCAGAAGGACAGATACGCAGTATTTT.

V usage is TRBV15 and J usage is TRBJ2-3; 9 nucleotides line up with TRBD2. The CDR3 extends over 19 amino acids. CDR1 and CDR2 (germline): LNHNV, YYDKDF (reference sequence). V gave up 0 bases and J gave up 0 bases; unmatched junction bases: 10. DNA of the CDR3: TGTGCCACCAGCAGAGATCCCCCCACTAGCGGGCTAAGCACAGATACGCAGTATTTT. As protein: CATSRDPPTSGLSTDTQYF.

This clonotype was seen more than once but under ten times. This chain joins TRBV10-1 and TRBJ1-2; D gene unclear. Germline values: CDR1 WNHNN, CDR2 SYGVQD (reference sequence). This CDR3 is 16 amino acids long. Trimming removed 3 bases at V and 2 bases at J, with 16 bases between. In DNA form, the CDR3 reads TGCGCCAGCAGTGAAACCCTTAGCTCCGACAACTATGGCTACACCTTC. It translates to CASSETLSSDNYGYTF.